This T cell receptor (beta chain) was identified in a study of T cell repertoires in cytomegalovirus infection (dated by TCRdb to about 2019). About the investigation overall: The HLA type of each donor mattered for the analysis, because public TCR beta signatures pointed to carriage of CMV infection along with the matching HLA type. Study-wide conclusions, independent of this receptor: The ex vivo response was dominated by HLA-C-restricted CMV-specific TCR beta clonotypes, which also provided the single most frequent clonotype in two of eight donors. Carriers of CMV infection plus the relevant HLA type were discriminated by the cumulative frequency of public TCR beta family members in the study cohort and in an independent approximately 340-donor cohort.

The listed sequencing device is Illumina HiSeq 1500. TCRdb reworked the public reads: Q25 trimming with fastp, MiXCR clone assembly, productive beta chains retained. Here each entry gathers all rows of one CDR3 protein and keeps the most common genes and DNA. For this sample there are a few hundred thousand distinct CDR3 sequences; 8% to 9.5% appear just once. Clones ranked in the top ten supply roughly 4.5% of the sample. The CDR3 numbers 16 residues from cysteine through phenylalanine. This entry keeps only the CDR3 DNA: 48 bases, framed from base 1. V has 1 base trimmed and J has 7 bases trimmed; junction bases matching no gene number 7. In the germline V gene (reference sequence), CDR1 corresponds to SGHAT and CDR2 to FQDESV. This clonotype appeared many times. Its cognate antigen has yet to be identified. No much larger clone is present one base from it, and per-base qualities are unavailable.

The TCR was taken from a human donor in good health (CMV status not recorded). Some clones in this sample may be carry-over from other donors' samples. The specimen sequenced was PBMCs. The chain couples TRBV11-1 to TRBJ2-1, and 10 bases in between align with TRBD2. The CDR3 region: CASSLELAGDRNEQFF. At the DNA level, the sequence is TGTGCCAGCAGCTTAGAGCTAGCGGGAGACAGGAATGAGCAGTTCTTC.